The table lists the clone carrying this T cell receptor (beta chain) with a few counts. No antigen is known for it. Germline V CDR1 and CDR2: SGDLS, YYNGEE. The V and J ends lost 4 bases and 0 bases respectively, with 23 bases between them. The CDR3 runs to 19 residues. The data originate from a study of cytomegalovirus exposure and HLA in healthy donors. Findings and limits, study-wide: Common viral pathogens were later found to be apparently linked to several of the most significant clusters. There were about 160 TCR beta chains listed as cytomegalovirus-associated. It is likely that the observed cluster of highly shared sequence variants was a sequencing artifact.

60 Vbeta and 13 Jbeta primers were used in PCR. TCRdb keeps only in-frame clones here, not all; method: immunoSEQ multiplex PCR. Of some 180,000 clones listed, 77% are singletons. This receptor was identified in a woman aged 60-75 years in good health and CMV-seropositive. V is TRBV9 and J is TRBJ1-3; D uncertain. Sequenced sample: PBMCs. The CDR3 DNA sequence: TGTGCCAGCAGCCCCCCATCGGGAAGGACGGGTTTCTCTGGAAACACCATATATTTT. Protein product: CASSPPSGRTGFSGNTIYF.